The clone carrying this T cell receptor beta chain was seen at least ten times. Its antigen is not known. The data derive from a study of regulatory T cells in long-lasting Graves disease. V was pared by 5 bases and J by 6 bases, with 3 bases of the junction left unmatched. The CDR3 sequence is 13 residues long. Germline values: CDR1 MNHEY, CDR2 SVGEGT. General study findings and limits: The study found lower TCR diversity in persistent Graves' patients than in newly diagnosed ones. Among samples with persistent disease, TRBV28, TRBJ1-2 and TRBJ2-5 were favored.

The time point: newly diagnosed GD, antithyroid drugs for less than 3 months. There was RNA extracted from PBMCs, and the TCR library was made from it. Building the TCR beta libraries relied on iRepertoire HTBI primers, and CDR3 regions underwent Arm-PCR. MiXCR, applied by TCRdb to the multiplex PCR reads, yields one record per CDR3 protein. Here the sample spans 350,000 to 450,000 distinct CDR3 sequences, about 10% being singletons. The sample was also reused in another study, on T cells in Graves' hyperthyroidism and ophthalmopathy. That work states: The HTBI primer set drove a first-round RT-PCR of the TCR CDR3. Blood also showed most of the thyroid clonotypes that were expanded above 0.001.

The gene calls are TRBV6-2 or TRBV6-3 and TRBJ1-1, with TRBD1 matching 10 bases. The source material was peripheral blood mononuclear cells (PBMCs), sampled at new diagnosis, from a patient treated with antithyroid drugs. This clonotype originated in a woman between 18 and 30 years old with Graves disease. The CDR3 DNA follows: TGTGCCAGCAGTGGACAGGGGGTCGCTGAAGCTTTCTTT. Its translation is CASSGQGVAEAFF.